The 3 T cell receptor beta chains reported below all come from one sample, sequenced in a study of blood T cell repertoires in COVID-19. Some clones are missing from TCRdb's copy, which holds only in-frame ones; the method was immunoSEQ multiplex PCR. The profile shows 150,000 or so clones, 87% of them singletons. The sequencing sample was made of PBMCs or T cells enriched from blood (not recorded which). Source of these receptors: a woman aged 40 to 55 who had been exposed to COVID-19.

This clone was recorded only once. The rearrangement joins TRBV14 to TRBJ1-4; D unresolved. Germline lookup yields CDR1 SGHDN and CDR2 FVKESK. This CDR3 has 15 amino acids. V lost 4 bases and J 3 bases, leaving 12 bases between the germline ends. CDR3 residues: CASSPLQSANEKLFF. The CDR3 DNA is TGTGCCAGCAGCCCGCTACAGTCAGCTAATGAAAAACTGTTTTTT. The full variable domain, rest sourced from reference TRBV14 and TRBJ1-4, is EAGVTQFPSHSVIEKGQTVTLRCDPISGHDNLYWYRRVMGKEIKFLLHFVKESKQDESGMPNNRFLAERTGGTYSTLKVQPAELEDSGVYFCASSPLQSANEKLFFGSGTQLSVL.

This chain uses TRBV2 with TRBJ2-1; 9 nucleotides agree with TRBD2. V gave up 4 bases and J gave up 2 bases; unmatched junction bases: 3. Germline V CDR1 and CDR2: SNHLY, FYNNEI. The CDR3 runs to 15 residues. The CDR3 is CASSAIAGAYNEQFF. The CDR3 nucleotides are TGTGCCAGCAGTGCCATAGCGGGGGCCTACAATGAGCAGTTCTTC.

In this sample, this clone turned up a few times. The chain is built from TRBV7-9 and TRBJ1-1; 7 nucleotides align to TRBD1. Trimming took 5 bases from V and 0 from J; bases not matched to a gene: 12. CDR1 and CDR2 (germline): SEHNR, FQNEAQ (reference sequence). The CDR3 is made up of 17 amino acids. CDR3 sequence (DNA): TGTGCCAGCAGCCCCAGCGTGGGTACAGGGGTGAACACTGAAGCTTTCTTT. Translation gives CASSPSVGTGVNTEAFF.